The 13 T cell receptor beta chains below were found in one sample sequenced in a study of T cells expressing NK-cell markers (dated by TCRdb to about 2020). The protocol used for the library was 5' RACE. Sequencing used an Illumina HiSeq 2000. With the reads reprocessed by TCRdb, a single entry stands for each CDR3 protein sequence and no DNA is reported. The sample table on file contains under 600,000 distinct CDR3 sequences. The ten largest account for about 1.5% of the sample. Sequencing used blood T cells: a sorted CD56 or NKG2C T cell subset, CD4+ or CD8+ T cells, or bulk PBMC T cells (not recorded which). All receptors derive from a woman aged 45-60 years in good health. Donor details come from another sample of the same person, matched by shared clones.

The chain is built from TRBV10-3 and TRBJ1-5; checking the TCRdb D call of TRBD1 is not possible without DNA. Germline assignment: CDR1 ENHRY and CDR2 SYGVKD. There are 16 residues in the CDR3. The CDR3 spells CAISESRGPGNQPQHF.

CDR3: CASGASGGTDTQYF. The rearrangement links TRBV19 to TRBJ2-3; TCRdb designates TRBD2, a call that cannot be tested without DNA. The germline CDR1 and CDR2 sequences are LNHDA and SQIVND (reference sequence). There are 14 residues in the CDR3. The full variable domain, rest sourced from reference TRBV19 and TRBJ2-3, is DGGITQSPKYLFRKEGQNVTLSCEQNLNHDAMYWYRQDPGQGLRLIYYSQIVNDFQKGDIAEGYSVSREKKESFPLTVTSAQKNPTAFYLCASGASGGTDTQYFGPGTRLTVL.

J is TRBJ1-1 and V is TRBV5-1. Germline CDR1 reads SGHRS; CDR2 reads YFSETQ. This CDR3 is 15 amino acids long. This CDR3 reads CASSRDGWENTEAFF.

This sequence joins TRBV6-2 or TRBV6-3 and TRBJ1-5. CDR1 and CDR2 (germline): MNHEY, SVGEGT. The CDR3 consists of 15 residues. The CDR3 spells CASNGRRAPGEPQHF.

This sequence joins TRBV3-1 and TRBJ1-2. The CDR3 runs to 14 residues. The germline V gene encodes CDR1 LGHDT and CDR2 YNNKEL (reference sequence). CDR3 sequence reads: CASSLAELSHGYTF.

The chain employs TRBV5-1 and TRBJ2-5; TCRdb calls TRBD2, which cannot be checked without DNA. This CDR3 region has 16 residues. CDR1 SGHRS and CDR2 YFSETQ come from the germline V gene. The CDR3 region is CASSLSTSGGEETQYF.

The chain couples TRBV12-3 or TRBV12-4 to TRBJ1-2; the D call from TCRdb, TRBD1, cannot be confirmed without DNA. The length of the CDR3 is 13 residues. CDR3 protein: CASSRTGEFGYTF.

The chain employs TRBV20-1 and TRBJ2-2; TCRdb names TRBD1, which stays unverified in the absence of DNA. The length of the CDR3 is 13 residues. Germline CDR1 reads DFQATT; CDR2 reads SNEGSKA (reference sequence). CDR3 residues: CSASGEGTGELFF.

The chain uses TRBV9 and TRBJ2-1; TCRdb calls TRBD2, which cannot be checked without DNA. This CDR3 comprises 15 residues. Per germline, CDR1 SGDLS and CDR2 YYNGEE. CDR3 sequence reads: CASSVDGLPYNEQFF.

This chain uses TRBV20-1 with TRBJ2-1; no DNA is available, so the TRBD1 call from TCRdb remains unchecked. CDR1 is DFQATT, CDR2 SNEGSKA, per germline (reference sequence). The length of the CDR3 is 15 residues. The CDR3 here is CSAFIPGQGWDEQFF.

The rearrangement uses TRBV2 and TRBJ2-3; TCRdb reports TRBD2, a call that lacks DNA to check it against. Germline-derived CDR1 and CDR2 are SNHLY and FYNNEI. This CDR3 comprises 15 residues. CDR3 protein: CASSIAGAPPDTQYF.

V usage is TRBV5-4 and J usage is TRBJ2-5; without DNA, the TCRdb call of TRBD2 cannot be checked. The CDR3 length is 13 residues. Germline loops: CDR1 SGHNT, CDR2 YYREEE (reference sequence). The CDR3 protein is CASSRDFQETQYF.

Here the CDR3 reads CASSLREVDTQYF. The chain is built from TRBV7-9 and TRBJ2-3; without DNA, the TCRdb call of TRBD2 cannot be checked. Germline lookup yields CDR1 SEHNR and CDR2 FQNEAQ (reference sequence). This CDR3 comprises 13 residues.